This TCR beta chain is drawn from a study of shared clonotypes between healthy human individuals. For the study at large: Three CD4 naive, three CD4 memory, two CD8 naive and one CD8 memory plate were used per donor.

V lost 3 bases and J lost 8, with 17 bases in between. This CDR3 region has 15 residues. CDR1 is WNHNN, CDR2 SYGVQD, per germline (reference sequence). Study conclusions and caveats: A handful of donors shared about 5% of their naive CD4 clonotypes.

The donors, healthy adults who were HIV-negative, had experienced no recent acute infections or vaccinations. Sorted-subset replicate PCR reactions contained 150 to 200 ng DNA, corresponding to about 30,000 T cell genomes. Some clones are missing from TCRdb's copy, which holds only in-frame ones; the method was immunoSEQ multiplex PCR. The sample includes over 2 million clones, approximately 95% seen only once; the top ten take 0.13%. A word on this clone: Its antigen is unidentified.

The receptor was derived from a young man in good health. Sequencing input: naive CD4+ T cells sorted from blood. Indicated subset: CD45RA+ positively selected. The chain carries TRBV10-1 and TRBJ2-1; D is possibly TRBD1 (6 bases). The CDR3 loop is CASSEASGEVYEQFF. In DNA, the CDR3 is TGCGCCAGCAGTGAAGCGTCAGGGGAAGTCTATGAGCAGTTCTTC.